Below, one T cell receptor (beta chain) is given with its context. The CDR3 is cut off 3 residues early in the read; its end comes from the germline J gene. Germline values: CDR1 LNHDA, CDR2 SQIVND (reference sequence). V lost 4 bases and J lost 1; bases outside the gene matches: 6. The CDR3 runs 15 residues. Data came from immunoSEQ multiplex PCR; TCRdb stores just in-frame clones and leaves some out. This listing includes 25,000 to 35,000 clones. The data stem from a study of T cells in women clearing cervical HPV infection. This receptor was taken from a woman between 18 and 75 years old with a cervical HPV16 infection that either progressed to CIN3+ or cleared (not recorded which). The sample taken for sequencing was blood buffy coat. The V and J genes are TRBV19 and TRBJ1-1, with 7 nucleotides matching TRBD1. The CDR3 DNA, read in part, is TGTGCCAGTAGTACCGGGGGACAGTGGAACACTGAA. Translated: CASSTGGQWNTE. The complete CDR3 reads CASSTGGQWNTEAFF.